Shown below are 3 T cell receptor beta chains from a single sample sequenced in a study of cytomegalovirus exposure and HLA in healthy donors. PCR involved 60 Vbeta and 13 Jbeta primers. Sequencing used immunoSEQ multiplex PCR; TCRdb keeps in-frame clones, though not all of them. The table lists tens of thousands of clones, around 75% of them singletons. The material sequenced was PBMCs. The receptor set was obtained from a man aged 55 to 70 in good health and CMV-seropositive.

The chain links TRBV18 to TRBJ1-1, with TRBD1 identical over 10 bases. The CDR3 covers 16 residues. Germline V lookup: CDR1 KGHSH, CDR2 LQKENI. J gave up 0 bases and V 6 bases, and 7 bases lay outside the gene matches. CDR3 coding DNA: TGTGCCAGCTCGGACAGGGGGGTCGGCATGAACACTGAAGCTTTCTTT. Its protein product is CASSDRGVGMNTEAFF.

The J gene is TRBJ2-3, the V gene TRBV7-6, with a possible D match to TRBD2 (5 bases). V was trimmed by 1 base and J by 3 bases, leaving 8 bases between them. Germline CDR1 is SGHVS and CDR2 is FNYEAQ. This CDR3 comprises 14 residues. DNA for the CDR3: TGTGCCAGCAGCTTAGTTACGGGGACAGATACGCAGTATTTT. This encodes CASSLVTGTDTQYF.

A word on this clone: At one of its ends the junction is not consistent with the germline gene, which may arise from a read error. The chain links TRBV6-1 to TRBJ2-7; 7 positions match TRBD1. This CDR3 spans 14 amino acids. Germline CDR1 is MNHNS and CDR2 is SASEGT. The CDR3 region has the DNA TGTGCCAGCAGTAAAGCAGACAGGGCCTACGAGCAGTACTTC. Amino acids: CASSKADRAYEQYF.